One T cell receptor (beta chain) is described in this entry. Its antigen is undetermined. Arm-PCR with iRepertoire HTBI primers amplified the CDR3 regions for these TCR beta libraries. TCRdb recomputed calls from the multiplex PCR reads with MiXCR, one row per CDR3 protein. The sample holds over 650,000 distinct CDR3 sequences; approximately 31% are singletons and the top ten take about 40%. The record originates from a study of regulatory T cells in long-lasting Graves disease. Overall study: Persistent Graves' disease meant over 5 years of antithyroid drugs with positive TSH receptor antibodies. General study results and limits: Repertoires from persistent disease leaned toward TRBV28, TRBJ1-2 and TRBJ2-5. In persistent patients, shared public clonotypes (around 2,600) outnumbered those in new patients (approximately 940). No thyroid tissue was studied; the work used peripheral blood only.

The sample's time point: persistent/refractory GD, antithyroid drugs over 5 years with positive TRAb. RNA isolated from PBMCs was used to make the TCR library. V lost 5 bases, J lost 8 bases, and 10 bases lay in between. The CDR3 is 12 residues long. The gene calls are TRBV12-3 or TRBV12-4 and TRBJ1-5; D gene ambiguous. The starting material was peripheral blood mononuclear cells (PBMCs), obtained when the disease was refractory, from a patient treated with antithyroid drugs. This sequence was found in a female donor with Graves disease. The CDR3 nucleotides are TGTGCCAGCAGTCGCCTTGGGGAGCCCCAGCATTTT. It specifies CASSRLGEPQHF.